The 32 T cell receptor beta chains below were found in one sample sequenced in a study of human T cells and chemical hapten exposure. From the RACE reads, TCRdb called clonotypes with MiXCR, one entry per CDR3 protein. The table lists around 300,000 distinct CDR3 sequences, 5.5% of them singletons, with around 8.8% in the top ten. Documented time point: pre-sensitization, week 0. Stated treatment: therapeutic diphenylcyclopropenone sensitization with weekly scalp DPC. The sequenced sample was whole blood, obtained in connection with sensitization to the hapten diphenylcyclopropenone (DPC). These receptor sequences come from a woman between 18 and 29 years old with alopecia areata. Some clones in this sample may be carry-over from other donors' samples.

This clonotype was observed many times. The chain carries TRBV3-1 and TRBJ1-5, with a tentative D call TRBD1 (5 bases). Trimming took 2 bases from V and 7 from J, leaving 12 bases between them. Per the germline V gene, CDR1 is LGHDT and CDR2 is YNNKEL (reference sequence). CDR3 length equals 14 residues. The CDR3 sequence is CASSQFTGDQPQHF. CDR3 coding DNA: TGTGCCAGCAGCCAATTTACAGGCGACCAGCCCCAGCATTTT.

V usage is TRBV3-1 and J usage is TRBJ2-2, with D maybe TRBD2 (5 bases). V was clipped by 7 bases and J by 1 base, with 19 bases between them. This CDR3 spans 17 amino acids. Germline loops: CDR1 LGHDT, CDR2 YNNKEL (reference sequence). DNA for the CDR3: TGTGCCAGCATGGGTAGGGAGCCTTCTAAGAACACCGGGGAGCTGTTTTTT. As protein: CASMGREPSKNTGELFF.

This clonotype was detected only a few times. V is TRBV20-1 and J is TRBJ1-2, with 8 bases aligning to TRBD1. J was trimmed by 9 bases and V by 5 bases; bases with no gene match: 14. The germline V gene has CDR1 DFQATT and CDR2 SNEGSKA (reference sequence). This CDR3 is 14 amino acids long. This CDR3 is CSALLRTGHRSYTF. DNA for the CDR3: TGCAGTGCTCTGCTCCGGACAGGGCATAGGAGCTACACCTTC.

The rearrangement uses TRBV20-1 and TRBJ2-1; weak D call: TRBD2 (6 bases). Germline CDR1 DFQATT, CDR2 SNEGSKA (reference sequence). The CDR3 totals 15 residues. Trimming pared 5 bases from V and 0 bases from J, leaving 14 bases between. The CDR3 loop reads CSAYMRGGSYNEQFF. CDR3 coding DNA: TGCAGTGCTTACATGCGGGGCGGCTCCTACAATGAGCAGTTCTTC.

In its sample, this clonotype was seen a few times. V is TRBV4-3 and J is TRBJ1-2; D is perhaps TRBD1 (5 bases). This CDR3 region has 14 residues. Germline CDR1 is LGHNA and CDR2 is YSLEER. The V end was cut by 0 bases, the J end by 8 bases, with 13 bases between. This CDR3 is CASSQDTQDHGYTF. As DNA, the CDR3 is TGCGCCAGCAGCCAAGATACACAGGACCACGGCTACACCTTC.

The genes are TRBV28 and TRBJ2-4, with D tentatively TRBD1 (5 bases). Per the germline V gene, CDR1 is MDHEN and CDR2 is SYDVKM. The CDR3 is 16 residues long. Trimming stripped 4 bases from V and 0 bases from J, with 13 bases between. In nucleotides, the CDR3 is TGTGCCAGCAGTTGGGCAGGGTCCCTAGCCAAAAACATTCAGTACTTC. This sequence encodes CASSWAGSLAKNIQYF.

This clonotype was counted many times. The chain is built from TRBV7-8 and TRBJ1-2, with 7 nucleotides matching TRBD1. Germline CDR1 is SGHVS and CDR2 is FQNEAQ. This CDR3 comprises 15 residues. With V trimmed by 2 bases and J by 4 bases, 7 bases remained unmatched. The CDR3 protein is CASSLRTGVAYGYTF. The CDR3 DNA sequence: TGTGCCAGCAGCTTAAGAACAGGGGTGGCCTATGGCTACACCTTC. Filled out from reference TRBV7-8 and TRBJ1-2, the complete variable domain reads GAGVSQSPRYKVAKRGQDVALRCDPISGHVSLFWYQQALGQGPEFLTYFQNEAQLDKSGLPSDRFFAERPEGSVSTLKIQRTQQEDSAVYLCASSLRTGVAYGYTFGSGTRLTVV.

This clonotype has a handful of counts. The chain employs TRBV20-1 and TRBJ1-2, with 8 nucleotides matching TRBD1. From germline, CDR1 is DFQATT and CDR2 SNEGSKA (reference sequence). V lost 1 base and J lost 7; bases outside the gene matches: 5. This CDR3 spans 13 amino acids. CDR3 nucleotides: TGCAGTGCTAGAGCCCAGGGGGCTCGTGGCTACACCTTC. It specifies CSARAQGARGYTF.

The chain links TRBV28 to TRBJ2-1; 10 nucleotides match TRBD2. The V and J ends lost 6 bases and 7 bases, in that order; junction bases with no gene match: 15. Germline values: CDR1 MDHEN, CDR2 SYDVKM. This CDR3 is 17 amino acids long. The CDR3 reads CASRPPPAGGPGNEQFF. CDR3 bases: TGTGCCAGCAGGCCGCCCCCAGCGGGGGGGCCGGGGAATGAGCAGTTCTTC.

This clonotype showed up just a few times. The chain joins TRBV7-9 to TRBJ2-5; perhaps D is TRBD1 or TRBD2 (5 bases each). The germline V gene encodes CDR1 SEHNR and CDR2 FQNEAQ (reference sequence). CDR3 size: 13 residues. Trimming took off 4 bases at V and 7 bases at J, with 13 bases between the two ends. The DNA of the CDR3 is TGTGCCAGCAGCTCTGAATCCGGGGCGACCCAGTACTTC. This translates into CASSSESGATQYF.

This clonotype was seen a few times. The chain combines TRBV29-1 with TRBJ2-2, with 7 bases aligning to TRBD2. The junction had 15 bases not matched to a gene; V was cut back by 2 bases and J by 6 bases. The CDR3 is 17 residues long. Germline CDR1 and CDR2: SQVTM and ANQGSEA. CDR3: CSVESRGSGRGPGELFF. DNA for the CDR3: TGCAGCGTTGAAAGCCGCGGGAGCGGGCGAGGCCCCGGGGAGCTGTTTTTT.

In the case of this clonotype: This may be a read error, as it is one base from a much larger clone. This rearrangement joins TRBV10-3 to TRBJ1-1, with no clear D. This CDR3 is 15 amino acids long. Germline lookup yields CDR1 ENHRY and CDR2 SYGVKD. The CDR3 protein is CTISGKGVRNTEAFF. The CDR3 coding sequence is TGTACCATCAGTGGCAAGGGAGTCAGGAACACTGAAGCTTTCTTT.

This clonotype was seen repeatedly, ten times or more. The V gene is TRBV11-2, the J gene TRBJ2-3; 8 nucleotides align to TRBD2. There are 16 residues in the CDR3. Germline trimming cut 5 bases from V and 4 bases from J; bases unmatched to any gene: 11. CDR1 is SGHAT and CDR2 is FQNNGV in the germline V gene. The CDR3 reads CASSTRTSPDSDTQYF. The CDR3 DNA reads TGTGCCAGCAGCACACGGACTAGCCCGGACTCAGATACGCAGTATTTT.

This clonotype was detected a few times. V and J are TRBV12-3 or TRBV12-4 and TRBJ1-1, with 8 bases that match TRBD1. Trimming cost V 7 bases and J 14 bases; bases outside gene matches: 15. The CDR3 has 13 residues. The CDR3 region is CASTSGGARGAFF. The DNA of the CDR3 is TGTGCCAGCACATCAGGGGGCGCGCGGGGAGCCTTCTTT.

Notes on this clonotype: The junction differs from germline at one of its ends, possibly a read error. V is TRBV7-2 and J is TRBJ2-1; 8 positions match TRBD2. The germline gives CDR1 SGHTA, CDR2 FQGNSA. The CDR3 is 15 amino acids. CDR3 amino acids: CASRLAGSTYNEQFF. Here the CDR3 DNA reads TGTGCCAGCAGATTAGCGGGATCAACCTACAATGAGCAGTTCTTC.

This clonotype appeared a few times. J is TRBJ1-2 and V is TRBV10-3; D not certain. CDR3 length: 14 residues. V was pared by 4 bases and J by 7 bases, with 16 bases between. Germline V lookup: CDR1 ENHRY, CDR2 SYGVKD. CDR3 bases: TGTGCCATCAGTGTTCTAATCCAAGGGAGTGGCTACACCTTC. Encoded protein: CAISVLIQGSGYTF.

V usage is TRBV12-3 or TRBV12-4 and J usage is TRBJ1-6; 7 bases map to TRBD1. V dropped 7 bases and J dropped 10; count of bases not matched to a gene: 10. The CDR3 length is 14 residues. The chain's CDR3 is CASTATGRLSPLHF. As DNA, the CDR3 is TGTGCCAGCACCGCGACAGGGCGACTATCACCCCTCCACTTT.

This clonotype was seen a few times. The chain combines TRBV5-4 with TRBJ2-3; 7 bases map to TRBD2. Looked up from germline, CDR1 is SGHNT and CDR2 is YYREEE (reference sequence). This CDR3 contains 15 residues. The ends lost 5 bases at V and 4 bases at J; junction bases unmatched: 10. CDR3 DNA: TGTGCCAGCAGAGGATGGGGGAGGGCCGCAGATACGCAGTATTTT. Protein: CASRGWGRAADTQYF.

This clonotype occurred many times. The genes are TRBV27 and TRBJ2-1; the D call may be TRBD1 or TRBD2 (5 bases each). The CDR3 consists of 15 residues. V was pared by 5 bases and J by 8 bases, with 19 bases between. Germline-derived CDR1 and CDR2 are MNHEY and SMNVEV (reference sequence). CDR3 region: CASSTRDALSDEQFF. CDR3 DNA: TGTGCCAGCAGTACCCGGGACGCCCTTTCGGATGAGCAGTTCTTC.

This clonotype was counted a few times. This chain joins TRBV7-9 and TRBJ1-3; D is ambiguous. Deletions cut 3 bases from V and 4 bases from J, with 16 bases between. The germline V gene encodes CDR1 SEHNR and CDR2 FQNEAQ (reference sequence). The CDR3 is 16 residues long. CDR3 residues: CASSLTAGASGNTIYF. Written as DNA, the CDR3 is TGTGCCAGCAGCTTGACTGCCGGAGCCAGCGGAAACACCATATATTTT.

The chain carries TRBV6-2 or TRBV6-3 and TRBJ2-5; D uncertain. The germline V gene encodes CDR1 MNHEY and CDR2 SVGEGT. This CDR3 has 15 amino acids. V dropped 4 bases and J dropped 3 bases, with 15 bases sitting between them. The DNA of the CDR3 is TGTGCCAGCAGTTCCTCATCACCTCAGGAAGAGACCCAGTACTTC. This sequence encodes CASSSSSPQEETQYF.

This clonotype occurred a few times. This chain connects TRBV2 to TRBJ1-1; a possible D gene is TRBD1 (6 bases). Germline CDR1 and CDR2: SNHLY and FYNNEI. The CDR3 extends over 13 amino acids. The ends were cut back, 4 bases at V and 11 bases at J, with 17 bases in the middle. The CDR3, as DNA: TGTGCCAGCAGTGGAGTATACAGGGAGTGGGCTTTCTTT. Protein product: CASSGVYREWAFF.

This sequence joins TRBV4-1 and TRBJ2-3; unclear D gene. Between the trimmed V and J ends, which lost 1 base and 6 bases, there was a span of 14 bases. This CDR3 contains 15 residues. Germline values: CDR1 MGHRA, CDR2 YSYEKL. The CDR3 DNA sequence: TGCGCCAGCAGCCAAGGAACGGCTGTTATGGATACGCAGTATTTT. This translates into CASSQGTAVMDTQYF.

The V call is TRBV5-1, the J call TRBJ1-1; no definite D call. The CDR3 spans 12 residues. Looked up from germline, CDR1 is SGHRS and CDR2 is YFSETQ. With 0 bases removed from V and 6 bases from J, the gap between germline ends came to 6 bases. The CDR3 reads CASSLGFAEAFF. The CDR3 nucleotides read TGCGCCAGCAGCTTGGGGTTTGCTGAAGCTTTCTTT.

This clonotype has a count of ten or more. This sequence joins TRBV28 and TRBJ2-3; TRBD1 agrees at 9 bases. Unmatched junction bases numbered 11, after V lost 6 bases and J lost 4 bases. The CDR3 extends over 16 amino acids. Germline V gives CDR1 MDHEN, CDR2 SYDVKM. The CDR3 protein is CASSHPGQGLPDTQYF. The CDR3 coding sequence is TGTGCCAGCAGCCATCCGGGACAGGGCCTACCAGATACGCAGTATTTT.

Here the CDR3 DNA reads TGTGCCAGCAGTTTGGCCAGGGGGGCTGAAGCTTTCTTT. Residues: CASSLARGAEAFF. V gene TRBV12-3 or TRBV12-4 combines with J gene TRBJ1-1; 7 nucleotides align to TRBD1. This CDR3 is 13 amino acids long. V shed 3 bases, J shed 6 bases, and the junction held 4 bases outside the gene matches.

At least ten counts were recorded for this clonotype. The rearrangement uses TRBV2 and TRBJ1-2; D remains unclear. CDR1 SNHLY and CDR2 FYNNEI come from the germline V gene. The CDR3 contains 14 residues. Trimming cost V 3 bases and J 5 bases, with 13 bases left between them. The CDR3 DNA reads TGTGCCAGCAGTGAGAGGCGGCAGATTTATGGCTACACCTTC. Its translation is CASSERRQIYGYTF.

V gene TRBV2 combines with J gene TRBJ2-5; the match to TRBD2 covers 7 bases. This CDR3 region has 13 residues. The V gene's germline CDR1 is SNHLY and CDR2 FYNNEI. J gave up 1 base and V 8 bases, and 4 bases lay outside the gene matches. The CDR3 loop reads CASAGDSQETQYF. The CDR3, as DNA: TGTGCCAGCGCGGGGGACTCCCAAGAGACCCAGTACTTC. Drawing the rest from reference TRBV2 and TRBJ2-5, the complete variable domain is EPEVTQTPSHQVTQMGQEVILRCVPISNHLYFYWYRQILGQKVEFLVSFYNNEISEKSEIFDDQFSVERPDGSNFTLKIRSTKLEDSAMYFCASAGDSQETQYFGPGTRLLVL.

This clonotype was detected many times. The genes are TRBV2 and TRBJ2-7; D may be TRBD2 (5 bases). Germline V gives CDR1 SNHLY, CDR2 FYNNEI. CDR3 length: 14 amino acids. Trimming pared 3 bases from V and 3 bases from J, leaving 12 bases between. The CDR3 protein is CASSERDTFYEQYF. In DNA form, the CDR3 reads TGTGCCAGCAGTGAGAGGGATACATTCTACGAGCAGTACTTC. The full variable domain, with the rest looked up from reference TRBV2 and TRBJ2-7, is EPEVTQTPSHQVTQMGQEVILRCVPISNHLYFYWYRQILGQKVEFLVSFYNNEISEKSEIFDDQFSVERPDGSNFTLKIRSTKLEDSAMYFCASSERDTFYEQYFGPGTRLTVT.

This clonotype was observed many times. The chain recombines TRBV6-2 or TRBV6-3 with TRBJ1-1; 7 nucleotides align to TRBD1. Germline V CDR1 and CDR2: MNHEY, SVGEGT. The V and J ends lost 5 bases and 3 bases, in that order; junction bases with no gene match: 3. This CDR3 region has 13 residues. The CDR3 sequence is CASSVGTDTEAFF. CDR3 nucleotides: TGTGCCAGCAGTGTCGGGACAGACACTGAAGCTTTCTTT.

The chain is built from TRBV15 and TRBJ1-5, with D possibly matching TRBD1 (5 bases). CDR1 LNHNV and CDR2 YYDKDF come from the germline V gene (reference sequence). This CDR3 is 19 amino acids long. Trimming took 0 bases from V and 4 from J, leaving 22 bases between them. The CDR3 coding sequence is TGTGCCACCAGCAGAGATTACGGAGTGGGTAGGGGCAATAATCAGCCCCAGCATTTT. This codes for CATSRDYGVGRGNNQPQHF.

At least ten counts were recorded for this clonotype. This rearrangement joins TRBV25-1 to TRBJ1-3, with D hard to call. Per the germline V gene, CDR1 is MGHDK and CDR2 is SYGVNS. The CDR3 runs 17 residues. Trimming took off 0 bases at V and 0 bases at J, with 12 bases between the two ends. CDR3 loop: CASSEYKTWSSGNTIYF. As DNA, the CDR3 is TGTGCCAGCAGTGAATATAAGACGTGGAGCTCTGGAAACACCATATATTTT.